These 20 T cell receptor beta chains originate from one sample sequenced in a study of cytomegalovirus exposure and HLA in healthy donors. The PCR ran on 60 Vbeta and 13 Jbeta primers. Here immunoSEQ multiplex PCR was the method, and the copy in TCRdb shows in-frame clones only, minus some. The repertoire holds approximately 120,000 clones, with around 80% as singletons. Sequenced: PBMCs. The receptors stem from a woman aged 30 to 39 in good health and CMV-seronegative.

The table lists this clone with a few counts. The chain is built from TRBV19 and TRBJ2-1; D not certain. The CDR3 covers 14 residues. Germline V gives CDR1 LNHDA, CDR2 SQIVND (reference sequence). The V gene lost 3 bases and the J gene lost 5 bases, with 11 bases spanning the gap. The CDR3 loop reads CASSMLYRNNEQFF. CDR3 nucleotide sequence: TGTGCCAGTAGTATGCTCTATCGTAACAATGAGCAGTTCTTC.

J is TRBJ2-5 and V is TRBV19; TRBD2 agrees at 10 bases. The DNA matches TRBJ2-7 better at its end, which makes the J call doubtful. Germline V gene sequence: CDR1 LNHDA, CDR2 SQIVND (reference sequence). The CDR3 has 15 residues. CDR3 sequence reads: CASSIALAGTYEQYF. In DNA, the CDR3 is TGTGCCAGTAGTATAGCACTAGCGGGGACCTACGAGCAGTACTTC.

This sequence joins TRBV7-9 and TRBJ2-3; perhaps TRBD2 as D (5 bases). Germline V lookup: CDR1 SEHNR, CDR2 FQNEAQ (reference sequence). The V end was cut by 2 bases, the J end by 3 bases, with 18 bases between. The CDR3 length is 17 residues. CDR3 sequence (DNA): TGTGCCAGCAGCTTAAGTCGCACGCCCAGGAGGACAGATACGCAGTATTTT. It encodes CASSLSRTPRRTDTQYF. The full variable domain, rest sourced from reference TRBV7-9 and TRBJ2-3, is DTGVSQNPRHKITKRGQNVTFRCDPISEHNRLYWYRQTLGQGPEFLTYFQNEAQLEKSRLLSDRFSAERPKGSFSTLEIQRTEQGDSAMYLCASSLSRTPRRTDTQYFGPGTRLTVL.

This chain connects TRBV7-8 to TRBJ1-1, with D perhaps matching TRBD1 (6 bases). Trimming cost V 1 base and J 1 base, with 10 bases left between them. The CDR3 is made up of 15 amino acids. Germline CDR1 reads SGHVS; CDR2 reads FQNEAQ. CDR3 region: CASSLVLQGNTEAFF. The CDR3 DNA reads as TGTGCCAGCAGCTTAGTATTACAGGGGAACACTGAAGCTTTCTTT. Complete variable domain (other parts from reference TRBV7-8 and TRBJ1-1): GAGVSQSPRYKVAKRGQDVALRCDPISGHVSLFWYQQALGQGPEFLTYFQNEAQLDKSGLPSDRFFAERPEGSVSTLKIQRTQQEDSAVYLCASSLVLQGNTEAFFGQGTRLTVV.

V is TRBV7-8 and J is TRBJ1-5; D gene uncertain. V was pared by 2 bases and J by 2 bases, with 13 bases between. The CDR3 has 16 residues. Per germline, CDR1 SGHVS and CDR2 FQNEAQ. This CDR3 is CASSLMAGWGNQPQHF. Written as DNA, the CDR3 is TGTGCCAGCAGCTTAATGGCAGGTTGGGGCAATCAGCCCCAGCATTTT.

The chain couples TRBV20-1 to TRBJ1-2; no clear D gene. There are 11 residues in the CDR3. Looked up from germline, CDR1 is DFQATT and CDR2 is SNEGSKA (reference sequence). V gave up 5 bases and J gave up 4 bases, with 8 bases separating them. Here the CDR3 DNA reads TGCAGTGCTCCCGGGTCCTATGGCTACACCTTC. Its protein is CSAPGSYGYTF.

This clone was seen more than once but under ten times. V gene TRBV6-1 combines with J gene TRBJ1-5; D possibly corresponds to TRBD1 (5 bases). Trimming stripped 5 bases from V and 6 bases from J, with 14 bases between. Germline V CDR1 and CDR2: MNHNS, SASEGT. CDR3 length equals 14 residues. Written as DNA, the CDR3 is TGTGCCAGCAGTTTGATGGGGGGGGGTCAGCCCCAGCATTTT. It yields the protein CASSLMGGGQPQHF.

The chain joins TRBV4-2 to TRBJ1-5; 8 bases agree with TRBD1. The junction had 8 bases not matched to a gene; V was cut back by 5 bases and J by 2 bases. Germline V gene lookup returns CDR1 LGHNA and CDR2 YNFKEQ. The CDR3 is made up of 16 amino acids. CDR3 nucleotide sequence: TGTGCCAGCAGCTTGGGGGCAGGGGGCGGCAATCAGCCCCAGCATTTT. Protein: CASSLGAGGGNQPQHF.

The chain carries TRBV7-9 and TRBJ2-3; possible D gene TRBD2, 6 bases. Germline CDR1 is SEHNR and CDR2 is FQNEAQ (reference sequence). The V end was cut by 3 bases, the J end by 1 base, with 8 bases between. This CDR3 region has 14 residues. CDR3 protein: CASSFQRGTDTQYF. The CDR3 DNA is TGTGCCAGCAGCTTCCAGCGGGGCACAGATACGCAGTATTTT.

About this clone itself: A read error may produce the germline difference seen at one junction end. The V gene is TRBV7-9, the J gene TRBJ1-5; tentative D call: TRBD1 (6 bases). The CDR3 has 15 residues. Germline lookup yields CDR1 SEHNR and CDR2 FQNEAQ (reference sequence). The CDR3 is CTSSNGQISNQPQHF. In nucleotides, the CDR3 is TGTACCAGCAGTAATGGACAGATTAGCAATCAGCCCCAGCATTTT.

The chain recombines TRBV2 with TRBJ2-1; 9 bases line up with TRBD2. Germline CDR1 is SNHLY and CDR2 is FYNNEI. CDR3 length: 17 amino acids. V was clipped by 7 bases and J by 2 bases; unmatched bases: 12. The CDR3 protein is CASIEAGGRRAYNEQFF. The DNA of the CDR3 is TGTGCCAGCATCGAGGCGGGAGGGCGTAGGGCCTACAATGAGCAGTTCTTC. Full variable domain (missing parts from reference TRBV2 and TRBJ2-1): EPEVTQTPSHQVTQMGQEVILRCVPISNHLYFYWYRQILGQKVEFLVSFYNNEISEKSEIFDDQFSVERPDGSNFTLKIRSTKLEDSAMYFCASIEAGGRRAYNEQFFGPGTRLTVL.

This chain connects TRBV4-1 to TRBJ1-5; TRBD1 agrees at 7 bases. The V gene's germline CDR1 is MGHRA and CDR2 YSYEKL. The CDR3 has 15 residues. Unmatched junction bases numbered 5, after V lost 3 bases and J lost 3 bases. DNA for the CDR3: TGCGCCAGCAGCCAGGTAACAGGGGCCAATCAGCCCCAGCATTTT. This codes for CASSQVTGANQPQHF.

The J gene is TRBJ2-7, the V gene TRBV6-6; tentatively, D is TRBD2 (5 bases). The germline V and J ends were trimmed by 0 bases and 5 bases, with 14 bases remaining between them. The CDR3 is made up of 15 amino acids. Looked up from germline, CDR1 is MNHNY and CDR2 is SVGAGI (reference sequence). CDR3 sequence: CASSYSGLNRHEQYF. CDR3 in DNA: TGTGCCAGCAGTTACTCCGGACTGAATAGACACGAGCAGTACTTC.

This chain uses TRBV4-2 with TRBJ1-2; 12 bases line up with TRBD1. In germline, CDR1 is LGHNA, CDR2 YNFKEQ. V lost 4 bases, J lost 4 bases, and 1 base stayed unmatched. The CDR3 contains 14 residues. Here the CDR3 DNA reads TGTGCCAGCAGCCCGGGACAGGGGGCCTATGGCTACACCTTC. Amino acid sequence: CASSPGQGAYGYTF.

The genes are TRBV2 and TRBJ1-2; TRBD1 matches at 10 bases. The CDR3 runs 13 residues. The germline V gene has CDR1 SNHLY and CDR2 FYNNEI. Trimming at V came to 8 bases and at J to 5 bases, leaving 5 bases not matched to a gene. CDR3 in DNA: TGTGCCAGCGCCGACAGGGGGCCATATGGCTACACCTTC. Protein product: CASADRGPYGYTF.

The rearrangement links TRBV7-8 to TRBJ1-5; tentative D call: TRBD1 (5 bases). The CDR3 extends over 16 amino acids. V dropped 1 base and J dropped 0 bases, with 10 bases sitting between them. Germline V gene sequence: CDR1 SGHVS, CDR2 FQNEAQ. CDR3 region: CASSLVTDLSNQPQHF. The DNA of the CDR3 is TGTGCCAGCAGCTTAGTGACAGACCTTAGCAATCAGCCCCAGCATTTT.

This clone was seen only a few times. This chain connects TRBV7-9 to TRBJ2-3; 9 bases match TRBD2. The CDR3 extends over 13 amino acids. Germline V gene lookup returns CDR1 SEHNR and CDR2 FQNEAQ (reference sequence). After removal of 6 bases from V and 4 bases from J, the junction contained 2 bases not matched to a gene. The DNA of the CDR3 is TGTGCCAGCAGAACTAGCGGGCCAGATACGCAGTATTTT. It translates to CASRTSGPDTQYF.

The chain recombines TRBV4-1 with TRBJ1-2, with D possibly being TRBD1 (5 bases). The germline gives CDR1 MGHRA, CDR2 YSYEKL. This CDR3 is built from 15 residues. The V gene lost 4 bases and the J gene lost 2 bases, with 14 bases spanning the gap. The CDR3 nucleotides are TGCGCCAGCAGCCTCCCTTGGGGGGGGAACTATGGCTACACCTTC. Amino acids: CASSLPWGGNYGYTF.

The chain uses TRBV9 and TRBJ2-7; TRBD1 matches 10 bases. The CDR3 covers 14 residues. J lost 4 bases, V lost 4 bases, and 5 bases had no gene match. Looked up from germline, CDR1 is SGDLS and CDR2 is YYNGEE. CDR3 DNA sequence: TGTGCCAGCAGCCTCAGACAGGGGGCATACGAGCAGTACTTC. Protein: CASSLRQGAYEQYF.

This sequence joins TRBV6-5 and TRBJ2-1, with 9 bases aligning to TRBD2. The germline V gene encodes CDR1 MNHEY and CDR2 SVGAGI. V gave up 7 bases and J gave up 8 bases; unmatched junction bases: 12. The CDR3 runs to 15 residues. CDR3 nucleotides: TGTGCCAGCACCACACCGCGGGGGGGCGGGTATGAGCAGTTCTTC. As protein: CASTTPRGGGYEQFF.